The clone carrying this T cell receptor beta chain showed up just once. Its antigen is as yet unknown. The data belong to a study of T cell responses to AZD1222 COVID-19 vaccine. The study's findings and limits: Clonal diversity was possibly underestimated; the donors were predominantly white British and more often female.

Profiling relied on immunoSEQ multiplex PCR, and the TCRdb table lists in-frame clones only, not all of them. The sample records some 180,000 clones, more than 90% being singletons. The CDR3 spans 17 residues. V was trimmed by 2 bases and J by 6 bases, leaving 23 bases between them. Germline lookup yields CDR1 WSHSY and CDR2 SAAADI. The material was peripheral blood, obtained on day 0 of AZD1222 vaccination. The clonotype was recovered from an adult in good health. This sequence joins TRBV10-2 and TRBJ2-7; TRBD1 might be the D (6 bases). The CDR3 coding sequence is TGCGCCAGCAGTGAGCCTTCCGGGACACTCCTGGTGGCCGAGCAGTACTTC. Its protein product is CASSEPSGTLLVAEQYF.